The present T cell receptor (beta chain) was sequenced within a study of control samples from healthy donors and cancer patients. TCRdb's copy holds only in-frame clones and misses some; the assay was immunoSEQ multiplex PCR. In the table there are 400,000 to 500,000 clones, 75% to 95% of which are singletons. The CDR3 is made up of 15 amino acids. Looked up from germline, CDR1 is LNHDA and CDR2 is SQIVND (reference sequence). V lost 4 bases, J lost 7 bases, and 17 bases lay in between. Sequenced input: PBMCs. The TCR was taken from a man in his forties with head and neck cancer. The chain combines TRBV19 with TRBJ1-5; D perhaps matches TRBD1 (5 bases). CDR3 sequence reads: CASSTGSGPRQPQHF. CDR3 nucleotide sequence: TGTGCCAGTAGTACTGGATCGGGACCTCGGCAGCCCCAGCATTTT.